The present TCR beta chain was sequenced within a study of OX40 agonist ivuxolimab in advanced cancers. The overall study: Prior therapy, whether anti-PD-1, anti-PD-L1 or anti-CTLA-4, was allowed, and 40% had some.

Generated by immunoSEQ multiplex PCR, the TCRdb table keeps only in-frame clones and is missing some. Of 60,000 or so clones listed, 80% to 90% were seen once; the top ten hold 5.4%. The clonotype comes from an adult with an advanced solid tumor such as melanoma, head and neck, liver or kidney cancer. The specimen comprised CD4+ or CD8+ T cells sorted from blood, sampled in a trial of the OX40 agonist ivuxolimab.

CDR3 DNA: TGCGCCAGCAGCTCGACAGGGACCGGAGAGACCCAGTACTTC. Amino acid sequence: CASSSTGTGETQYF. J is TRBJ2-5 and V is TRBV5-1; 7 bases map to TRBD1. Per the germline V gene, CDR1 is SGHRS and CDR2 is YFSETQ. This CDR3 is built from 14 residues. V was clipped by 3 bases and J by 4 bases; unmatched bases: 6.